This T cell receptor beta chain emerged from a study of cytomegalovirus exposure and HLA in healthy donors. The CDR3 runs to 13 residues. V was cut by 5 bases and J by 0 bases, with 6 bases left in between. The germline CDR1 and CDR2 sequences are LNHDA and SQIVND (reference sequence). 13 Jbeta primers and 60 Vbeta primers were used for the PCR. Original processing methods: The authors later counted some 76 million unique TCR beta chains, 9.5 million to 13 million of them shared. This table comes from immunoSEQ multiplex PCR, and its TCRdb copy is limited to in-frame clones, with some not included. That table is the source of V, J and clone size, and D and trimming were worked out from the DNA. The table records some 160,000 clones, roughly 9.4% of them present only once. In its sample, this clone was seen a few times. No antigen is known for it. Findings and caveats of the study: It was taken for granted in presence/absence analyses that sequencing depth across donors was roughly uniform. Cytomegalovirus association was assigned to about 180 TCR beta chains.

The chain recombines TRBV19 with TRBJ2-3; no reliable D call. Sequences were obtained from PBMCs. The receptor was isolated from a male donor in good health and CMV-seronegative. The CDR3 reads CASSPPSTDTQYF. The DNA of the CDR3 is TGTGCCAGTAGTCCCCCTAGCACAGATACGCAGTATTTT.